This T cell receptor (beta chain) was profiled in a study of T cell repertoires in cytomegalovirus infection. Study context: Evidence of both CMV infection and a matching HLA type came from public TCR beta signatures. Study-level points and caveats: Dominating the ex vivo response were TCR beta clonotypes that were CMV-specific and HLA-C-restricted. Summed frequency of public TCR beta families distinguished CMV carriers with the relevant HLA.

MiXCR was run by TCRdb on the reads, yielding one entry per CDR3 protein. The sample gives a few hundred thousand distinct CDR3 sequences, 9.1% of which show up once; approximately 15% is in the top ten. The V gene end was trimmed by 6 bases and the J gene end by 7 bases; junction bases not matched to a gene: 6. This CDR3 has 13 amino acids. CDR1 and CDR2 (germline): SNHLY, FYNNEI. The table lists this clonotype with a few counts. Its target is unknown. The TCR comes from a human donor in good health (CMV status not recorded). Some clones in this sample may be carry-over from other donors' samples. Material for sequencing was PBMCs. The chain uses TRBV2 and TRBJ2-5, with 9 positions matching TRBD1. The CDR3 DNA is TGTGCCAGCAGAGACAGGGGGGACGGGACCCAGTACTTC. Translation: CASRDRGDGTQYF.